Below are 23 T cell receptor beta chains sequenced from a single sample in a study of blood T cell repertoires in COVID-19 (TCRdb year 2020). Receptor libraries were prepared by the immunoSEQ multiplex PCR assay. The table comes from immuneACCESS by way of TCRdb, which keeps in-frame sequences with V and J called. Part of the clones is missing from these tables; in studies checked, under half for an unresolved V gene and the rest for unknown reasons. The sample data list some 60,000 clones, and 80% to 85% of these were observed just once. Together, the top ten hold about a tenth of the sample. The specimen sequenced was peripheral blood. The receptors stem from a man older than 75 with COVID-19, enrolled during active disease.

V gene TRBV4-1 combines with J gene TRBJ2-5, with a tentative D call TRBD1 (5 bases). CDR1 and CDR2 from the germline V gene are MGHRA and YSYEKL. Trimming removed 4 bases at V and 1 base at J, with 10 bases between. The CDR3 contains 14 residues. The CDR3 bases are TGCGCCAGCAGCCGACAGTCCCCCCAAGAGACCCAGTACTTC. Encoded protein: CASSRQSPQETQYF.

V is TRBV29-1 and J is TRBJ2-1, with TRBD2 matching 8 bases. The CDR3 has 11 residues. The junction had 4 bases not matched to a gene; V was cut back by 5 bases and J by 10 bases. Germline CDR1 reads SQVTM; CDR2 reads ANQGSEA. The CDR3 nucleotides read TGCAGCGTTAATTCGGGGGGGGAGCAGTTCTTC. This encodes CSVNSGGEQFF.

The chain links TRBV6-7 to TRBJ2-2, with D uncertain. TRBV6-7 is identified as an open reading frame with a role that is uncertain. This CDR3 region has 14 residues. V shed 5 bases and J shed 2 bases, with 9 bases lying between them. The CDR3 reads CASSPSTNTGELFF. In DNA, the CDR3 is TGTGCCAGCAGTCCCTCCACTAACACCGGGGAGCTGTTTTTT.

CDR3 region: CASSPQGPDEKLFF. In DNA, the CDR3 is TGTGCCAGCAGCCCACAGGGACCCGATGAAAAACTGTTTTTT. The chain uses TRBV5-4 and TRBJ1-4; a weak D match, TRBD1 (6 bases). CDR1 and CDR2 (germline): SGHNT, YYREEE (reference sequence). Deletions cut 4 bases from V and 6 bases from J, with 13 bases between. This CDR3 region has 14 residues.

V is TRBV19 and J is TRBJ1-2, with 11 bases that match TRBD1. The CDR3 loop spans 17 amino acids. The J segment lost 5 bases and the V segment lost 5 bases, leaving 13 bases of the junction unmatched. Germline V lookup: CDR1 LNHDA, CDR2 SQIVND (reference sequence). The CDR3 spells CASSRDRGTIGVYGYTF. CDR3 nucleotides: TGTGCCAGTAGTCGGGACAGGGGGACAATCGGTGTGTATGGCTACACCTTC. Together with reference TRBV19 and TRBJ1-2, the CDR3 gives the full variable domain: DGGITQSPKYLFRKEGQNVTLSCEQNLNHDAMYWYRQDPGQGLRLIYYSQIVNDFQKGDIAEGYSVSREKKESFPLTVTSAQKNPTAFYLCASSRDRGTIGVYGYTFGSGTRLTVV.

The chain couples TRBV27 to TRBJ1-1, with no clear D. Germline V lookup: CDR1 MNHEY, CDR2 SMNVEV (reference sequence). This CDR3 spans 14 amino acids. Trimming removed 5 bases from V and 0 bases from J, with 10 bases in between. Here the CDR3 DNA reads TGTGCCAGCAGTGCGGGGAGAATGAACACTGAAGCTTTCTTT. Its protein is CASSAGRMNTEAFF.

V is TRBV5-6 and J is TRBJ2-3; D is uncertain. The CDR3 is 14 amino acids. The germline V gene has CDR1 SGHDT and CDR2 YYEEEE. V shed 4 bases and J shed 2 bases, with 11 bases lying between them. The CDR3 sequence: CASSLGSHTDTQYF. The CDR3 nucleotides read TGTGCCAGCAGCCTAGGATCGCACACAGATACGCAGTATTTT.

V usage is TRBV18 and J usage is TRBJ2-1, with 8 bases aligning to TRBD2. Losses at the gene ends were 4 bases for V and 4 bases for J; bases not matched to a gene: 18. Germline assignment: CDR1 KGHSH and CDR2 LQKENI. This CDR3 has 19 amino acids. CDR3 in amino acids: CASSLTQPAGAGAYNEQFF. For the CDR3, the DNA is TGTGCCAGCTCACTAACCCAGCCCGCGGGAGCGGGAGCTTACAATGAGCAGTTCTTC.

This sequence joins TRBV6-5 and TRBJ1-1, with D possibly being TRBD1 (5 bases). CDR3 size: 13 residues. V lost 5 bases to trimming and J lost 5 bases, with 12 bases between them. Germline loops: CDR1 MNHEY, CDR2 SVGAGI. The CDR3 loop reads CASSRGAGTEAFF. In nucleotides, the CDR3 is TGTGCCAGCAGTCGCGGGGCTGGGACTGAAGCTTTCTTT.

This clone has a handful of counts. This chain uses TRBV15 with TRBJ1-2; 7 bases fit TRBD1. The CDR3 consists of 16 residues. Germline CDR1 LNHNV, CDR2 YYDKDF (reference sequence). Trimming cost V 0 bases and J 2 bases; bases outside gene matches: 6. CDR3 protein: CATSRDLQQGNYGYTF. Here the CDR3 DNA reads TGTGCCACCAGCAGAGATCTTCAACAGGGGAACTATGGCTACACCTTC.

This sequence joins TRBV9 and TRBJ2-3; 10 nucleotides line up with TRBD2. The V and J ends lost 0 bases and 3 bases, in that order; junction bases with no gene match: 10. Germline V lookup: CDR1 SGDLS, CDR2 YYNGEE. This CDR3 has 18 amino acids. The CDR3 DNA sequence: TGTGCCAGCAGCGTAGGCGCGGGCACTAGCGGGAAGACAGATACGCAGTATTTT. It encodes CASSVGAGTSGKTDTQYF.

This clone was seen a handful of times. V usage is TRBV15 and J usage is TRBJ2-6; tentative D call: TRBD2 (7 bases). CDR3 size: 16 residues. The V and J ends lost 8 bases and 1 base respectively, with 15 bases between them. Germline-derived CDR1 and CDR2 are LNHNV and YYDKDF (reference sequence). This CDR3 reads CATEGGGLSGANVLTF. CDR3 DNA: TGTGCCACCGAAGGGGGGGGGCTTTCTGGGGCCAACGTCCTGACTTTC.

V and J are TRBV6-6 and TRBJ1-5; 7 bases line up with TRBD1. The CDR3 contains 16 residues. Germline V gene data show CDR1 as MNHNY and CDR2 as SVGAGI (reference sequence). V shed 2 bases, J shed 6 bases, and the junction held 10 bases outside the gene matches. CDR3 residues: CASSYPGRGQGQPQHF. CDR3 in DNA: TGTGCCAGCAGTTACCCCGGGAGGGGGCAAGGTCAGCCCCAGCATTTT.

The chain carries TRBV5-1 and TRBJ1-4; no reliable D call. This CDR3 is built from 15 residues. V was shortened by 4 bases and J by 4 bases, with 14 bases between the two germline ends. Germline V lookup: CDR1 SGHRS, CDR2 YFSETQ. The CDR3 bases are TGCGCCAGCAGCCCGGCAGAGGGCCGTAATGAAAAACTGTTTTTT. It encodes CASSPAEGRNEKLFF.

The rearrangement joins TRBV5-1 to TRBJ2-7; TRBD2 agrees at 7 bases. The germline V gene has CDR1 SGHRS and CDR2 YFSETQ. The V segment lost 4 bases and the J segment 0 bases; nucleotides outside the gene matches: 7. This CDR3 spans 15 amino acids. The CDR3 is CASSPQAGSSYEQYF. The CDR3 nucleotides are TGCGCCAGCAGCCCCCAAGCGGGGAGCTCCTACGAGCAGTACTTC.

The CDR3 coding sequence is TGTGCCAGCAGTCCGGGGGGGCAGCCCCAGCATTTT. Encoded protein: CASSPGGQPQHF. The rearrangement joins TRBV6-2 or TRBV6-3 to TRBJ1-5, with D perhaps TRBD1 (5 bases). The CDR3 is 12 amino acids. The V gene lost 5 bases and the J gene lost 7 bases, with 9 bases spanning the gap. CDR1 and CDR2 (germline): MNHEY, SVGEGT.

The chain has TRBV29-1 and TRBJ2-7, with TRBD1 matching 8 bases. The CDR3 length is 13 residues. Trimming took 7 bases from V and 2 from J; bases not matched to a gene: 7. Germline V gives CDR1 SQVTM, CDR2 ANQGSEA. CDR3 sequence: CSAYRQGTYEQYF. The CDR3 DNA reads as TGCAGCGCATATCGACAGGGGACCTACGAGCAGTACTTC.

There are a few counts of this clone. The chain employs TRBV7-7 and TRBJ2-1, with 10 bases that match TRBD2. CDR1 is SSHAT and CDR2 is FNYEAQ in the germline V gene (reference sequence). J gave up 0 bases and V 4 bases, and 9 bases lay outside the gene matches. The length of the CDR3 is 18 residues. For the CDR3, the DNA is TGTGCCAGCAGCTCCGAGCTAGCGGGGGCCTTCTCCTACAATGAGCAGTTCTTC. It is translated as CASSSELAGAFSYNEQFF.

This clone was recorded once. The V gene is TRBV19, the J gene TRBJ1-1; D is perhaps TRBD1 (6 bases). This CDR3 is built from 12 residues. Trimming removed 2 bases from V and 10 bases from J, with 11 bases in between. The germline V gene has CDR1 LNHDA and CDR2 SQIVND (reference sequence). CDR3 sequence reads: CASSINRGGAFF. CDR3 bases: TGTGCCAGTAGTATAAATCGAGGGGGAGCTTTCTTT.

This chain joins TRBV4-3 and TRBJ2-3, with TRBD1 as a possible D gene (5 bases). The V gene lost 2 bases and the J gene lost 4 bases, with 10 bases spanning the gap. The germline gives CDR1 LGHNA, CDR2 YSLEER. The CDR3 has 14 amino acids. This CDR3 is CASSQQGPPDTQYF. CDR3 coding DNA: TGCGCCAGCAGCCAACAGGGTCCCCCAGATACGCAGTATTTT.

The J gene is TRBJ1-2, the V gene TRBV2; a weak D match, TRBD1 (5 bases). V lost 7 bases and J lost 7, with 22 bases in between. The CDR3 runs 15 residues. Per germline, CDR1 SNHLY and CDR2 FYNNEI. CDR3: CASTLQGGVAGGYTF. The CDR3 DNA reads TGTGCCAGCACTTTGCAGGGAGGTGTTGCGGGTGGCTACACCTTC.

V is TRBV7-2 and J is TRBJ1-4; D gene uncertain. V was clipped by 3 bases and J by 0 bases, with 11 bases between them. This CDR3 region has 16 residues. Germline CDR1 is SGHTA and CDR2 is FQGNSA. CDR3 coding DNA: TGTGCCAGCAGCTTGGGAGTTAGGCCAACTAATGAAAAACTGTTTTTT. Amino acids: CASSLGVRPTNEKLFF.

This clone was picked up a small number of times. The V and J genes are TRBV5-6 and TRBJ2-3, with D possibly TRBD2 on 6 matching bases. The CDR3 is made up of 16 amino acids. Trimming removed 4 bases at V and 2 bases at J, with 17 bases between. CDR1 and CDR2 from the germline V gene are SGHDT and YYEEEE. The CDR3 reads CASSLYLGTLTDTQYF. DNA of the CDR3: TGTGCCAGCAGCCTATACCTCGGGACTCTCACAGATACGCAGTATTTT.